The rows below give T cell receptor beta chains drawn from one sample of a study of identical twins. TCRdb ran MiXCR on the 5' RACE reads and lists one entry per CDR3 protein. The sample shows about 920,000 distinct CDR3 sequences, approximately 13% of them seen only once. These data also formed part of another study, on yellow fever vaccine responses in identical twins.

The sequenced sample was PBMCs. These receptors were collected from a woman aged 18-29 years in good health. Each CDR3 is given with its conserved first and last residue. The order of the fields is CDR3 length, clone size, V gene, CDR3 protein. The listing skips clone size in some rows; elsewhere it reads once, few, many or a size class.

14,many,TRBV6-2/TRBV6-3,CASTEGRGRDTQYF
13,.,TRBV24-1,CATSDKRLTGEFF
12,.,TRBV20-1,CSAPTVNTEAFF
13,many,TRBV6-5,CASSYLNTGELFF
14,.,TRBV14,CASSQWGMNTEAFF
14,.,TRBV7-9,CASSRGQGTHEAFF
13,.,TRBV12-3/TRBV12-4,CASSRTEGNEQFF
12,few,TRBV24-1,CATSAPLGEQFF
13,few,TRBV12-3/TRBV12-4,CATAVGGVDEQFF
11,few,TRBV5-1,CASSKGGTQYF
15,.,TRBV2,CASSDGSHVQETQYF
16,.,TRBV3-1,CASSQDMGGRNEKLFF
13,few,TRBV12-3/TRBV12-4,CASSSLGVREQYF
15,many,TRBV12-3/TRBV12-4,CASSPRDRLTDTQYF
13,.,TRBV25-1,CASGTVRAGELFF
11,.,TRBV20-1,CSAARVGEAFF
16,many,TRBV4-1,CASSQDSGTKRETQYF
15,.,TRBV20-1,CSASTSGRSTDTQYF
15,few,TRBV3-1,CASSQRASGSNEQFF
15,few,TRBV27,CATRDSSSGANVLTF
15,.,TRBV12-3/TRBV12-4,CASSLAAGSGNTIYF
16,.,TRBV5-5,CASSLAGQATIYGYTF
14,.,TRBV15,CATSTETGNYGYTF
14,.,TRBV6-1,CASSERTLNQPQHF
13,few,TRBV18,CASSPGGWETQYF
15,few,TRBV4-1,CASSQEGRGHYGYTF
15,few,TRBV6-5,CASSLGLATGYEQYF
14,many,TRBV24-1,CATSAEVAKNIQYF
16,few,TRBV27,CASSHPTALAKNIQYF
14,.,TRBV19,CATTTGTGVSGYTF
15,many,TRBV14,CASSEGFYRGETQYF
15,.,TRBV20-1,CSARTQGVGTGELFF
15,few,TRBV11-2,CASSPGPGPGNTIYF
16,.,TRBV10-3,CAISDRRTGDTDTQYF
16,few,TRBV3-1,CASSQMTTSAAGEQFF
15,few,TRBV12-3/TRBV12-4,CASSLSLQMAETQYF
12,many,TRBV3-1,CASSQVDGELFF
14,few,TRBV7-2,CASSLDENNSPLHF
13,.,TRBV6-1,CASSTSGAGELFF
18,many,TRBV10-3,CAISESWASGSTYNEQFF
16,few,TRBV10-1,CASSEGSAGKGETQYF
13,few,TRBV20-1,CSAWGPLNTEAFF
16,.,TRBV5-1,CASSLGLRGALSEQFF
12,.,TRBV28,CASRGSTGELFF
16,.,TRBV5-5,CASSLGGETGLYEQYF
14,many,TRBV27,CASSPGTGPGAAFF
18,.,TRBV11-1,CASSFRTSGGPNTGELFF
14,many,TRBV6-5,CASSYGLGNTEAFF
16,few,TRBV12-3/TRBV12-4,CASSLVDSGEGDTQYF
15,few,TRBV7-2,CASSSSGGLGNEQFF
14,.,TRBV10-3,CAISAGTANYGYTF
15,.,TRBV5-5,CASSYTSEGTDTQYF
17,many,TRBV5-5,CASSLRLAGGARNEQFF